Following are 12 T cell receptor beta chains from one sample sequenced in a study of Ad26.COV2.S vaccination and SARS-CoV-2 variants (dated by TCRdb to 2020 to 2023). The sample's treatment or condition label is to be understood as: over 15 received Ad26.COV2.S at low or high dose, single or two shots; roughly five received placebo; per-sample allocation not given. For vaccine and placebo recipients, the sequenced repertoires came from samples collected on day 63 after the first injection. The protocol used for the library was the immunoSEQ multiplex PCR assay. TCRdb mirrors the immuneACCESS table, restricted to in-frame sequences. Some clones are absent from its copies; in checked studies, under half trace to an unresolved V gene, and the reason for the others is unknown. The sample table lists roughly 400,000 clones, 80% to 95% of them with a count of one. The ten largest clones represent roughly 3.9% of the sample.

The specimen was peripheral blood, collected in a trial of Ad26.COV2.S vaccine versus placebo. The origin of the receptors is a person between 18 and 65 years old who received the Ad26.COV2.S COVID-19 vaccine or a placebo.

V is TRBV28 and J is TRBJ2-5, with D possibly TRBD1 on 6 matching bases. The CDR3 is 16 amino acids. With 7 bases removed from V and 3 bases from J, the gap between germline ends came to 21 bases. Looked up from germline, CDR1 is MDHEN and CDR2 is SYDVKM. As DNA, the CDR3 is TGTGCCAGCACACCCCCGGACAGATTGGGTGAAGAGACCCAGTACTTC. The encoded protein is CASTPPDRLGEETQYF. Variable domain in full (rest from reference TRBV28 and TRBJ2-5): DVKVTQSSRYLVKRTGEKVFLECVQDMDHENMFWYRQDPGLGLRLIYFSYDVKMKEKGDIPEGYSVSREKKERFSLILESASTNQTSMYLCASTPPDRLGEETQYFGPGTRLLVL.

This clone occurred once. The V gene is TRBV29-1, the J gene TRBJ1-1, with 8 bases lining up with TRBD1. The CDR3 sequence is 12 residues long. The J segment lost 4 bases and the V segment lost 7 bases, leaving 5 bases of the junction unmatched. From germline, CDR1 is SQVTM and CDR2 ANQGSEA. CDR3 bases: TGCAGCGCCAACAGGGGGGTCACTGAAGCTTTCTTT. This translates into CSANRGVTEAFF.

This rearrangement joins TRBV4-2 to TRBJ2-3; 8 bases match TRBD2. Germline V gene data show CDR1 as LGHNA and CDR2 as YNFKEQ. Trimming at V came to 1 base and at J to 5 bases, leaving 8 bases not matched to a gene. The CDR3 is made up of 16 amino acids. The CDR3 sequence: CASSQADGRAGDTQYF. CDR3 coding DNA: TGTGCCAGCAGCCAAGCTGACGGGAGGGCAGGAGATACGCAGTATTTT.

This clone was counted once. The chain employs TRBV12-3 or TRBV12-4 and TRBJ2-1, with 7 bases fitting TRBD1. This CDR3 is built from 11 residues. V was clipped by 4 bases and J by 15 bases; unmatched bases: 6. The CDR3 DNA follows: TGTGCCAGCAGTTCCGACAGGGAGAGGTTCTTC. It specifies CASSSDRERFF.

Notes on this clone: Different DNA sequences within this sample yield the same CDR3. The chain joins TRBV28 to TRBJ2-3, with D unresolved. The CDR3 is 12 residues long. V dropped 4 bases and J dropped 5 bases, with 7 bases sitting between them. Per germline, CDR1 MDHEN and CDR2 SYDVKM. The CDR3 sequence: CASSSTRDTQYF. The CDR3 DNA reads as TGTGCCAGCAGTTCCACACGAGATACGCAGTATTTT.

This clone appeared once. J is TRBJ1-1 and V is TRBV25-1; D unclear. Trimming left V 8 bases short and J 1 base short, with 8 bases between. Germline V gene data show CDR1 as MGHDK and CDR2 as SYGVNS. The CDR3 totals 12 residues. This chain's CDR3 is CASVGRNTEAFF. The CDR3 nucleotides are TGTGCCAGCGTAGGGCGGAACACTGAAGCTTTCTTT.

V usage is TRBV7-2 and J usage is TRBJ2-1, with 8 bases identical to TRBD2. This CDR3 has 18 residues. Germline V gives CDR1 SGHTA, CDR2 FQGNSA. After removal of 4 bases from V and 1 base from J, the junction contained 12 bases not matched to a gene. The CDR3 loop is CASSWRTGREGSYNEQFF. Written as DNA, the CDR3 is TGTGCCAGCAGCTGGAGGACCGGGAGGGAGGGGTCCTACAATGAGCAGTTCTTC.

The chain recombines TRBV7-9 with TRBJ1-1; no reliable D call. The CDR3 loop spans 14 amino acids. Germline CDR1 is SEHNR and CDR2 is FQNEAQ (reference sequence). The V and J ends lost 10 bases and 4 bases respectively, with 19 bases between them. CDR3 sequence: CATGTPARGTEAFF. CDR3 DNA: TGTGCCACTGGCACCCCCGCGAGAGGCACTGAAGCTTTCTTT. Supplemented by reference TRBV7-9 and TRBJ1-1, the full variable domain reads DTGVSQNPRHKITKRGQNVTFRCDPISEHNRLYWYRQTLGQGPEFLTYFQNEAQLEKSRLLSDRFSAERPKGSFSTLEIQRTEQGDSAMYLCATGTPARGTEAFFGQGTRLTVV.

V gene TRBV29-1 combines with J gene TRBJ1-6, with 7 positions matching TRBD1. The CDR3 is made up of 13 amino acids. Trimming cost V 3 bases and J 5 bases; bases outside gene matches: 1. Germline-derived CDR1 and CDR2 are SQVTM and ANQGSEA. The CDR3 loop is CSVDTGDNSPLHF. The CDR3 nucleotides are TGCAGCGTTGACACAGGGGATAATTCACCCCTCCACTTT.

The CDR3 DNA sequence: TGTGCCAGCAGACCCGACAGGGACAGCAATCAGCCCCAGCATTTT. Encoded protein: CASRPDRDSNQPQHF. This chain uses TRBV2 with TRBJ1-5; 7 bases fit TRBD1. V trimming: 6 bases; J trimming: 1 base; junction bases outside the gene matches: 6. Germline assignment: CDR1 SNHLY and CDR2 FYNNEI. This CDR3 contains 15 residues.

The chain employs TRBV11-2 and TRBJ1-2; the match to TRBD1 covers 10 bases. V lost 6 bases, J lost 5 bases, and 15 bases stayed unmatched. This CDR3 region has 17 residues. Per the germline V gene, CDR1 is SGHAT and CDR2 is FQNNGV. CDR3 loop: CASSQARTGGTSYGYTF. The CDR3 DNA reads TGTGCCAGCAGTCAAGCTAGGACAGGGGGAACCTCATATGGCTACACCTTC.

This clone has only a few counts. The V and J genes are TRBV10-3 and TRBJ1-2; D gene unclear. CDR3 size: 18 residues. Trimming stripped 2 bases from V and 3 bases from J, with 22 bases between. CDR1 and CDR2 from the germline V gene are ENHRY and SYGVKD. The DNA for the CDR3 is TGTGCCATCAGTGAGATATGGGAAAGAGAGGTTGAAGACTATGGCTACACCTTC. Its protein is CAISEIWEREVEDYGYTF.